This T cell receptor (beta chain) was sequenced during a study of T cell repertoires in cytomegalovirus infection. Whole-study context: Public TCR beta signatures indicated both CMV infection and matching HLA type. Study-level findings and limits: CMV-specific HLA-C-restricted TCR beta clonotypes dominated the ex vivo response.

One entry per CDR3 protein results from TCRdb running MiXCR on the reads. The sample yields a few hundred thousand distinct CDR3 sequences, almost 40% seen once. Trimming took off 0 bases at V and 5 bases at J, with 20 bases between the two ends. This CDR3 is built from 19 residues. Germline V lookup: CDR1 SGHVS, CDR2 FNYEAQ. For this clonotype: Its antigen is still unknown.

The chain couples TRBV7-6 to TRBJ1-6; a possible D gene is TRBD1 (5 bases). The receptor's source is a human donor in good health (CMV status not recorded). Some clones in this sample may be carry-over from other donors' samples. Material: cultured PBMCs, obtained from culture after CMV antigen stimulation. For the CDR3, the DNA is TGTGCCAGCAGCTTAGCTGGCTCTAGGGGAGGACGAAATAATTCACCCCTCCACTTT. Encoded protein: CASSLAGSRGGRNNSPLHF.